The rows below give T cell receptor beta chains drawn from one sample of a study of shared clonotypes between healthy human individuals. Sequenced by immunoSEQ multiplex PCR; TCRdb stores in-frame clones only, minus some. There are about 2.2 million clones in the sample; roughly 95% occur only once, and 1.5% to 2% lies in the top ten. Material for sequencing was naive CD8+ T cells from PBMCs. Receptor source: a man in his late teens or twenties in good health. Some clones in this sample may be carry-over from other donors' samples. CDR3s include the opening cysteine and the closing phenylalanine or tryptophan. Each record gives: D gene, clone size, J gene, V gene, CDR3 DNA, CDR3 protein. A D gene is named only where the DNA matches it firmly. A clone size is listed for some rows: how often the clone was seen (once, few, many), or a class if it is expanded.

D: -
size: -
J: TRBJ2-6
V: TRBV5-8
DNA: TGTGCCAGCAGCTGGGCGGTTGGGGCCAACGTCCTGACTTTC
CDR3: CASSWAVGANVLTF

D: -
size: once
J: TRBJ2-7
V: TRBV9
DNA: TGTGCCAGCAGCGCGGAGGGGCAGACCCCCTACGAGCAGTACTTC
CDR3: CASSAEGQTPYEQYF

D: -
size: once
J: TRBJ2-7
V: TRBV30
DNA: TGTGCCTGGATCGGCTACGAGCAGTACTTC
CDR3: CAWIGYEQYF

D: -
size: -
J: TRBJ2-7
V: TRBV28
DNA: TGTGCCAGCAGCCCCATCAGGGGCAGCTCCTACGAGCAGTACTTC
CDR3: CASSPIRGSSYEQYF

D: TRBD2
size: -
J: TRBJ2-7
V: TRBV7-9
DNA: TGTGCCAGCAGCGGGCAACTAGCGGGAGGGCAAGACGAGCAGTACTTC
CDR3: CASSGQLAGGQDEQYF

D: -
size: -
J: TRBJ1-5
V: TRBV28
DNA: TGTGCCAGCAGTTTTCTCCCAGACCGCCAGCCCCAGCATTTT
CDR3: CASSFLPDRQPQHF

D: TRBD1
size: -
J: TRBJ1-4
V: TRBV7-6
DNA: TGTGCCAGCAGCTTCACAGGGGGAATGTATGAAAAACTGTTTTTT
CDR3: CASSFTGGMYEKLFF

D: TRBD1
size: -
J: TRBJ1-2
V: TRBV9
DNA: TGTGCCAGCAACCGGGGGGAACAGGGGATAAATGGCTACACCTTC
CDR3: CASNRGEQGINGYTF

D: -
size: -
J: TRBJ2-3
V: TRBV7-9
DNA: TGTGCCAGCAGCGGGGGGACGGATGCACCCTTCACCCAGTATTTT
CDR3: CASSGGTDAPFTQYF

D: -
size: -
J: TRBJ1-1
V: TRBV10-3
DNA: TGTGCCATCAGTGAGTCGGATGGTGAAGCTTTCTTT
CDR3: CAISESDGEAFF

D: -
size: -
J: TRBJ1-2
V: TRBV6-1
DNA: TGTGCCAGCAGTGAAGGGTCGGGCTATGGCTACACCTTC
CDR3: CASSEGSGYGYTF

D: TRBD1
size: -
J: TRBJ2-7
V: TRBV4-3
DNA: TGCGCCAGCAGCCAAGACCTCTGGGACAGGAACTACGAGCAGTACTTC
CDR3: CASSQDLWDRNYEQYF

D: TRBD2
size: -
J: TRBJ2-1
V: TRBV11-3
DNA: TGTGCCAGCAGCGATGACAGCCTAGCGGGAGTAGATGAGCAGTTCTTC
CDR3: CASSDDSLAGVDEQFF

D: TRBD2
size: -
J: TRBJ2-1
V: TRBV30
DNA: TGTGCCTGGAGCGGGACTAGCATTGAGCAGTTCTTC
CDR3: CAWSGTSIEQFF

D: -
size: few
J: TRBJ1-1
V: TRBV27
DNA: TGTGCCAGCAGAGCTGGGGTGTTCACTGAAGCTTTCTTT
CDR3: CASRAGVFTEAFF

D: TRBD2
size: few
J: TRBJ2-7
V: TRBV5-1
DNA: TGCGCCAGCAGCTGGACTAGCGGGTCCTACGAGCAGTACTTC
CDR3: CASSWTSGSYEQYF

D: -
size: -
J: TRBJ2-5
V: TRBV30
DNA: TGTGCCACCCAACAAGAGACCCAGTACTTC
CDR3: CATQQETQYF

D: TRBD1
size: -
J: TRBJ1-4
V: TRBV29-1
DNA: TGCAGCGTCGCTATACGACAGGGGCCTTGGGAAAAACTGTTTTTT
CDR3: CSVAIRQGPWEKLFF

D: TRBD2
size: -
J: TRBJ2-1
V: TRBV2
DNA: TGTGCCAGCAGTGAAAGACTAGCGGGGAACAATGAGCAGTTCTTC
CDR3: CASSERLAGNNEQFF

D: -
size: -
J: TRBJ1-1
V: TRBV10-1
DNA: TGCGCCATTCCTACGAACACTGAAGCTTTCTTT
CDR3: CAIPTNTEAFF

D: -
size: -
J: TRBJ2-3
V: TRBV27
DNA: TGTGCCAGCAGAAGCCTTCGGGGTGGCGAAGGGACAGATACGCAGTATTTT
CDR3: CASRSLRGGEGTDTQYF

D: TRBD2
size: -
J: TRBJ2-2
V: TRBV4-1
DNA: TGCGCCAGCAGCCCTAGCCCCACTAGCGGGAGTAGGAGCGGGGAGCTGTTTTTT
CDR3: CASSPSPTSGSRSGELFF

D: -
size: -
J: TRBJ1-1
V: TRBV9
DNA: TGTGCCAGCAGCGTAGGGCCCCAGGGCGGCACTGAAGCTTTCTTT
CDR3: CASSVGPQGGTEAFF

D: -
size: -
J: TRBJ2-3
V: TRBV5-1
DNA: TGCGCCAGCAGCTCACGGGGCTCCTTGGAGACAGATACGCAGTATTTT
CDR3: CASSSRGSLETDTQYF

D: TRBD2
size: -
J: TRBJ2-7
V: TRBV10-3
DNA: TGTGCCATCAAGGAGGCAGGGAGGGGACTAGCCGGCGAGCAGTACTTC
CDR3: CAIKEAGRGLAGEQYF

D: TRBD2
size: -
J: TRBJ2-7
V: TRBV5-7
DNA: TGTGCCAGCAGCTTGGGGGGACTAGCGGGAGGCGGCTACGAGCAGTACTTC
CDR3: CASSLGGLAGGGYEQYF

D: -
size: -
J: TRBJ2-7
V: TRBV27
DNA: TGTGCCAGCAGTTTAAGACTGACCTACGAGCAGTACTTC
CDR3: CASSLRLTYEQYF

D: TRBD1
size: -
J: TRBJ2-4
V: TRBV10-2
DNA: TGCGCCAGCAGTGAGGAGACAGGGGCCAAAAACATTCAGTACTTC
CDR3: CASSEETGAKNIQYF

D: TRBD1
size: once
J: TRBJ1-1
V: TRBV6-5
DNA: TGTGCCAGCAGTTTAAGTTGGACAGGGGACCTCGATGAAGCTTTCTTT
CDR3: CASSLSWTGDLDEAFF

D: -
size: once
J: TRBJ2-7
V: TRBV7-2
DNA: TGTGCCAGCAGCTTAGCGTTGGGAGCGGGCCCCTCCTACGAGCAGTACTTC
CDR3: CASSLALGAGPSYEQYF

D: -
size: -
J: TRBJ2-2
V: TRBV7-3
DNA: TGTGCCAGCAGCTCTGGCGGTGTCACCGGGGAGCTGTTTTTT
CDR3: CASSSGGVTGELFF

D: -
size: -
J: TRBJ1-2
V: TRBV28
DNA: TGTGCCAGCAGTTCTACAAGCGACCAGGACGGCGCTGGCTACACCTTC
CDR3: CASSSTSDQDGAGYTF

D: TRBD1
size: -
J: TRBJ2-7
V: TRBV7-6
DNA: TGTGCCAGCAGCGACAGGGGCTCCTACGAGCAGTACTTC
CDR3: CASSDRGSYEQYF

D: -
size: -
J: TRBJ2-2
V: TRBV25-1
DNA: TGTGCCAGCAGTGAAGGTCCCACGTGGGGGACCGGGGAGCTGTTTTTT
CDR3: CASSEGPTWGTGELFF

D: -
size: -
J: TRBJ1-2
V: TRBV5-6
DNA: TGTGCCAGCAGCTTGACGGCTAACTATGGCTACACCTTC
CDR3: CASSLTANYGYTF

D: TRBD1
size: -
J: TRBJ2-1
V: TRBV6-5
DNA: TGTGCCAGCAGAGGGACAGTATCCTACAATGAGCAGTTCTTC
CDR3: CASRGTVSYNEQFF

D: -
size: -
J: TRBJ2-1
V: TRBV7-2
DNA: TGTGCCAGCAGCTCTCGACAGGAGGGTTACAATGAGCAGTTCTTC
CDR3: CASSSRQEGYNEQFF

D: -
size: -
J: TRBJ1-3
V: TRBV7-2
DNA: TGTGCCAGCAGCTCGCGGGAGAGCTCTGGAAACACCATATATTTT
CDR3: CASSSRESSGNTIYF

D: TRBD1
size: -
J: TRBJ2-5
V: TRBV7-9
DNA: TGTGCCAGCAGAATGACAGGGGGCGACGAGACCCAGTACTTC
CDR3: CASRMTGGDETQYF

D: TRBD1
size: -
J: TRBJ2-7
V: TRBV28
DNA: TGTGCCAGCAGTTTGGACAGGGCCAAGGCCTACGAGCAGTACTTC
CDR3: CASSLDRAKAYEQYF

D: -
size: -
J: TRBJ2-1
V: TRBV11-3
DNA: TGTGCCAGCAGCTTCACATGGGAAGGTGGGAATGAGCAGTTCTTC
CDR3: CASSFTWEGGNEQFF

D: -
size: -
J: TRBJ2-7
V: TRBV15
DNA: TGTGCCACCAGCAGAGATGGCGGGTCGAGCTACGAGCAGTACTTC
CDR3: CATSRDGGSSYEQYF

D: -
size: once
J: TRBJ1-1
V: TRBV10-2
DNA: TGCGCCAGCAGTGAGTCGTTAGGCCGGAACACTGAAGCTTTCTTT
CDR3: CASSESLGRNTEAFF

D: TRBD2
size: -
J: TRBJ2-3
V: TRBV27
DNA: TGTGCCAGCAGTTTAACTAGCGGGAGATGGACAGATACGCAGTATTTT
CDR3: CASSLTSGRWTDTQYF

D: -
size: -
J: TRBJ1-1
V: TRBV7-9
DNA: TGTGCCAGCAGCCCCCGGGGGGAAAGGGCGGTGATCGGTTCGGCTTTCTTT
CDR3: CASSPRGERAVIGSAFF

D: TRBD2
size: -
J: TRBJ2-7
V: TRBV30
DNA: TGTGCCTGGAGTGTACGCGGGAGCTCCGAGCAGTACTTC
CDR3: CAWSVRGSSEQYF

D: -
size: -
J: TRBJ2-5
V: TRBV5-1
DNA: TGCGCCAGCAGCCAAAGGGGACCGTTTAAAGAGACCCAGTACTTC
CDR3: CASSQRGPFKETQYF

D: -
size: -
J: TRBJ2-7
V: TRBV11-3
DNA: TGTGCCACCCCAGCCCGAGGGACCGCGGGACAAGTGCTCTACGAGCAGTACTTC
CDR3: CATPARGTAGQVLYEQYF

D: TRBD2
size: -
J: TRBJ2-1
V: TRBV11-3
DNA: TGTGCCAGCAGCGTAATAGCGGGAGATCGGAATGAGCAGTTCTTC
CDR3: CASSVIAGDRNEQFF

D: -
size: -
J: TRBJ2-7
V: TRBV5-4
DNA: TGTGCCAGCAGCTTGGTTCGGGGTATCGACGAGCAGTACTTC
CDR3: CASSLVRGIDEQYF

D: -
size: -
J: TRBJ1-2
V: TRBV4-1
DNA: TGCGCCAGCAGCCAAGGATCAACGGACAGTAGGGGCTACACCTTC
CDR3: CASSQGSTDSRGYTF